The clone carrying this TCR beta chain was seen only once. The antigen is not known. The study ran its PCR with 60 Vbeta and 13 Jbeta primers. Repertoires were generated with immunoSEQ multiplex PCR, while TCRdb's copy carries only in-frame clones and drops some. The data hold 200,000 to 250,000 clones, with 70% to 80% observed a single time. This sample stems from a study of cytomegalovirus exposure and HLA in healthy donors. Study-wide context: Out of a few hundred genotyped donors, 81% belonged to the Caucasian-associated ancestry cluster. Broader study findings: In a later analysis, about 17,000 TCR beta sequences were associated with HLA alleles at 0.05 false discovery rate. The authors enumerated 150 to 200 TCR beta chains as linked to cytomegalovirus. TCR beta V- and J-gene trimming was later associated with a missense DCLRE1C variant.

The CDR3 runs 16 residues. The germline V gene encodes CDR1 SNHLY and CDR2 FYNNEI. V shed 9 bases, J shed 5 bases, and the junction held 13 bases outside the gene matches. The receptor's source is a woman in her sixties or seventies in good health and CMV-seropositive. Sequenced sample: PBMCs. The V call is TRBV2, the J call TRBJ1-6; 7 nucleotides agree with TRBD1. This CDR3 reads CARTTGAAPHNSPLHF. CDR3 DNA: TGTGCCAGAACAACAGGGGCGGCTCCTCATAATTCACCCCTCCACTTT.